This T cell receptor (beta chain) emerged from a study of technical replicates of blood from a handful of donors (dated by TCRdb to 2017 to 2019). For this clone: The antigen this receptor binds is unknown. No much larger clone is present one base from it, and per-base qualities are unavailable.

The germline V gene encodes CDR1 MDHEN and CDR2 SYDVKM. Trimmed from V: 3 bases; trimmed from J: 5 bases; junction bases lacking a gene match: 6. The CDR3 has 14 amino acids, counting the end cysteine and phenylalanine. Of all the DNA, just the CDR3 is kept, 42 bases in frame from base 1. Libraries were prepared through the immunoSEQ multiplex PCR assay. The clones in this table, taken by TCRdb from immuneACCESS, are in-frame only. Not every clone is retained; where verified, under half of the shortfall comes from an unresolved V gene, and the cause of the rest is unknown. The sample contains 65,000 to 80,000 clones, 95% to 98% of them found a single time. The ten largest clones represent 0.2% to 0.25% of the sample.

Source material: T cells isolated from PBMCs. This sequence originates from a human donor in good health. The V gene is TRBV28 and the J gene is TRBJ2-7; 8 central nucleotides agree with TRBD2. The CDR3: CASSFSGSRNEQYF. The nucleotide sequence is TGTGCCAGCAGTTTCAGCGGGAGCAGGAACGAGCAGTACTTC.